What follows are 7 T cell receptor beta chains derived from one specimen sequenced in a study of response to subunit inactivated influenza vaccine. Via MiXCR, TCRdb re-called the RT-PCR reads, giving one row per CDR3 protein. The sample contains roughly 500,000 distinct CDR3 sequences, over 25% of which appear only once. Sequences were derived from CD4+ T cells sorted from PBMCs, sampled 5 to 6 days after vaccination. The receptors come from a man aged 45 to 65 who received an inactivated influenza vaccine.

This chain uses TRBV18 with TRBJ2-5; perhaps TRBD1 as D (5 bases). The CDR3 is made up of 13 amino acids. In germline, CDR1 is KGHSH, CDR2 LQKENI. Trimming cost V 1 base and J 4 bases, with 7 bases left between them. The CDR3 reads CASSPRQPETQYF. The CDR3, as DNA: TGTGCCAGCTCACCACGACAGCCAGAGACCCAGTACTTC. The entire variable domain, with the rest obtained from reference TRBV18 and TRBJ2-5, is as follows: NAGVMQNPRHLVRRRGQEARLRCSPMKGHSHVYWYRQLPEEGLKFMVYLQKENIIDESGMPKERFSAEFPKEGPSILRIQQVVRGDSAAYFCASSPRQPETQYFGPGTRLLVL.

The chain combines TRBV5-6 with TRBJ2-3; TRBD2 aligns across 9 bases. Germline values: CDR1 SGHDT, CDR2 YYEEEE. The CDR3 covers 16 residues. V lost 2 bases, J lost 2 bases, and 6 bases stayed unmatched. The CDR3 DNA sequence: TGTGCCAGCAGCTTTAGAAGACTAGCGGACACAGATACGCAGTATTTT. Translation gives CASSFRRLADTDTQYF. The complete variable domain, with remaining parts taken from reference TRBV5-6 and TRBJ2-3, reads DAGVTQSPTHLIKTRGQQVTLRCSPKSGHDTVSWYQQALGQGPQFIFQYYEEEERQRGNFPDRFSGHQFPNYSSELNVNALLLGDSALYLCASSFRRLADTDTQYFGPGTRLTVL.

The V call is TRBV20-1, the J call TRBJ1-1; D ambiguous. The germline V gene has CDR1 DFQATT and CDR2 SNEGSKA (reference sequence). The CDR3 covers 14 residues. Trimming cost V 1 base and J 0 bases, with 9 bases left between them. CDR3: CSARGEGMNTEAFF. The CDR3 DNA reads TGCAGTGCTAGAGGGGAGGGTATGAACACTGAAGCTTTCTTT.

This clonotype showed up many times. V gene TRBV7-2 combines with J gene TRBJ2-3, with D uncertain. The CDR3 covers 14 residues. The V end was cut by 1 base, the J end by 1 base, with 6 bases between. The germline CDR1 and CDR2 sequences are SGHTA and FQGNSA. CDR3 DNA sequence: TGTGCCAGCAGCTTAGGTATTGGCACAGATACGCAGTATTTT. As protein: CASSLGIGTDTQYF.

The chain employs TRBV7-2 and TRBJ2-7; D not certain. V gave up 4 bases and J gave up 2 bases, with 9 bases separating them. CDR3 length: 13 residues. Germline CDR1 SGHTA, CDR2 FQGNSA. DNA of the CDR3: TGTGCCAGCAGCTCTTACCGGCCCTACGAGCAGTACTTC. Residues: CASSSYRPYEQYF.

The rearrangement joins TRBV28 to TRBJ2-7, with D hard to call. Germline CDR1 reads MDHEN; CDR2 reads SYDVKM. V was cut by 8 bases and J by 0 bases, with 11 bases left in between. The CDR3 has 13 residues. The CDR3 protein is CASVPVGSYEQYF. CDR3 nucleotide sequence: TGTGCCAGCGTCCCCGTGGGCTCCTACGAGCAGTACTTC.

The V call is TRBV27, the J call TRBJ2-7, with D tentatively TRBD2 (5 bases). Germline values: CDR1 MNHEY, CDR2 SMNVEV (reference sequence). Trimming left V 1 base short and J 2 bases short, with 6 bases between. The CDR3 contains 13 residues. This CDR3 is CASSLFGTYEQYF. The CDR3 DNA reads as TGTGCCAGCAGTTTATTCGGGACCTACGAGCAGTACTTC.